This entry is about one TCR beta chain. This record belongs to a study of shared clonotypes between healthy human individuals. The overall study: Each donor had three CD4 naive, three CD4 memory, two CD8 naive and one CD8 memory plate.

Splitting of each subset's genomic DNA was done evenly across several immunoSEQ plates. Generated by immunoSEQ multiplex PCR, the TCRdb table keeps only in-frame clones and is missing some. The data contain around 2.3 million clones, approximately 94% of them singletons. The V gene's germline CDR1 is SEHNR and CDR2 FQNEAQ (reference sequence). This CDR3 has 14 residues. Trimming at V came to 5 bases and at J to 3 bases, leaving 4 bases not matched to a gene. This sequence was found in a man between 18 and 35 years old in good health. The V gene is TRBV7-9, the J gene TRBJ1-1; TRBD1 matches 9 bases. The sequencing sample was made of naive CD4+ T cells sorted from blood. This sample's subset: CD45RA+ positively selected. Written as DNA, the CDR3 is TGTGCCAGCAGCGTACAGGGGGCGGACACTGAAGCTTTCTTT. It translates to CASSVQGADTEAFF.